This T cell receptor beta chain originates from a study of shared clonotypes between healthy human individuals. This clone appeared a single time. The authors loaded 150 to 250 ng DNA, roughly 27,000 T cell genomes, into sorted-subset replicate PCRs. Measured with immunoSEQ multiplex PCR; TCRdb has only the in-frame clones, and not every one. The repertoire consists of under 1,100,000 clones, with approximately 80% occurring once and the leading ten covering 0.55% to 0.7%. Per germline, CDR1 ENHRY and CDR2 SYGVKD. This CDR3 spans 14 amino acids. V was pared by 6 bases and J by 5 bases, with 4 bases of the junction left unmatched.

The clonotype was recovered from a man aged 18 to 29 in good health. Some clones in this sample may be carry-over from other donors' samples. The source material was memory CD4+ T cells from PBMCs. The subset denotes: CD45RA-negative fraction. V gene TRBV10-3 combines with J gene TRBJ1-5; TRBD1 aligns across 10 bases. The CDR3 nucleotides are TGTGCCATCAGAGGGACAGGGGAGGATCAGCCCCAGCATTTT. It specifies CAIRGTGEDQPQHF.